Below are 30 T cell receptor beta chains sequenced from a single sample in a study of blood T cell repertoires in COVID-19. Data came from immunoSEQ multiplex PCR; TCRdb stores just in-frame clones and leaves some out. The data show roughly 170,000 clones, approximately 81% seen once. Sequenced sample: PBMCs or T cells enriched from blood (not recorded which). Every receptor here comes from a woman in her thirties or forties with acute COVID-19.

The chain carries TRBV3-1 (or the pseudogene TRBV3-2) and TRBJ1-2, with TRBD1 matching 8 bases. The CDR3 is made up of 15 amino acids. The V segment lost 5 bases and the J segment 5 bases; nucleotides outside the gene matches: 10. Germline lookup yields CDR1 LGHDT and CDR2 YNNKEL (reference sequence). The CDR3 sequence is CASSAGQGGGYGYTF. The CDR3 bases are TGTGCCAGCAGCGCCGGACAGGGAGGAGGGTATGGCTACACCTTC.

J is TRBJ2-1 and V is TRBV7-8; 14 bases match TRBD2. From germline, CDR1 is SGHVS and CDR2 FQNEAQ. This CDR3 region has 19 residues. V lost 5 bases to trimming and J lost 0 bases; unmatched junction nucleotides: 9. The CDR3, as DNA: TGTGCCAGCAGCATGAGACTAGCGGGAGGGGGGAGCTCCTACAATGAGCAGTTCTTC. Protein sequence: CASSMRLAGGGSSYNEQFF. Filled out from reference TRBV7-8 and TRBJ2-1, the complete variable domain reads GAGVSQSPRYKVAKRGQDVALRCDPISGHVSLFWYQQALGQGPEFLTYFQNEAQLDKSGLPSDRFFAERPEGSVSTLKIQRTQQEDSAVYLCASSMRLAGGGSSYNEQFFGPGTRLTVL.

The chain uses TRBV5-1 and TRBJ1-2; 9 bases line up with TRBD1. CDR1 is SGHRS, CDR2 YFSETQ, per germline. The CDR3 extends over 17 amino acids. The trim removed 4 bases at V and 1 base at J, leaving 11 bases unmatched. The CDR3: CASSPRKGQGDNYGYTF. The CDR3, as DNA: TGCGCCAGCAGCCCACGGAAGGGACAGGGAGATAACTATGGCTACACCTTC.

This clone has more than one count but fewer than ten. This rearrangement joins TRBV19 to TRBJ1-1; D is ambiguous. The CDR3 has 17 residues. The V gene's germline CDR1 is LNHDA and CDR2 SQIVND (reference sequence). The CDR3 DNA sequence: TGTGCTTCGGGAACCAAAGACCAATCTTTCTCGAACACTGAAGCTTTCTTT. It yields the protein CASGTKDQSFSNTEAFF.

This rearrangement joins TRBV9 to TRBJ2-3; D ambiguous. CDR1 is SGDLS, CDR2 YYNGEE, per germline. The V end lost 3 bases, the J end lost 0 bases, and 11 bases lay between the germline ends. The CDR3 covers 15 residues. The CDR3 loop is CASSGYGGSTDTQYF. The DNA for the CDR3 is TGTGCCAGCAGCGGGTATGGCGGTAGCACAGATACGCAGTATTTT.

The V call is TRBV12-5, the J call TRBJ2-5; no firm D call. The CDR3 is 11 residues long. Trimming pared 5 bases from V and 4 bases from J, leaving 5 bases between. Germline V gives CDR1 LGHNT, CDR2 FRNRAP. The CDR3 nucleotides read TGTGCTAGTGGTCACGGAGAGACCCAGTACTTC. Residues: CASGHGETQYF.

Only a few counts were recorded for this clone. V usage is TRBV7-9 and J usage is TRBJ1-1; 9 positions agree with TRBD1. The V gene end was trimmed by 5 bases and the J gene end by 2 bases; junction bases not matched to a gene: 12. The CDR3 loop spans 17 amino acids. In germline, CDR1 is SEHNR, CDR2 FQNEAQ (reference sequence). In nucleotides, the CDR3 is TGTGCCAGCAGCCCAAGTCCCGGGACAGGGAAAAACACTGAAGCTTTCTTT. The encoded protein is CASSPSPGTGKNTEAFF.

The rearrangement uses TRBV2 and TRBJ2-5; 7 positions match TRBD2. V was clipped by 6 bases and J by 9 bases; unmatched bases: 16. CDR1 is SNHLY and CDR2 is FYNNEI in the germline V gene. The CDR3 runs to 15 residues. CDR3 nucleotide sequence: TGTGCCAGCAGAGGACCACTAGCGATACTCGAGGCCCAGTACTTC. It specifies CASRGPLAILEAQYF.

The V call is TRBV27, the J call TRBJ2-4, with 8 bases identical to TRBD1. The CDR3 extends over 20 amino acids. After removal of 2 bases from V and 2 bases from J, the junction contained 17 bases not matched to a gene. The germline V gene has CDR1 MNHEY and CDR2 SMNVEV (reference sequence). The CDR3: CASSLDQRTGRRVTKNIQYF. CDR3 DNA sequence: TGTGCCAGCAGTTTAGATCAAAGGACAGGGCGAAGGGTAACCAAAAACATTCAGTACTTC.

J is TRBJ1-2 and V is TRBV4-1; 9 bases line up with TRBD1. V lost 0 bases to trimming and J lost 4 bases; unmatched junction nucleotides: 12. Germline CDR1 and CDR2: MGHRA and YSYEKL. The CDR3 length is 18 residues. CDR3 sequence reads: CASSQDWLGPGQGYGYTF. CDR3 DNA: TGCGCCAGCAGCCAAGATTGGTTAGGGCCGGGACAGGGCTATGGCTACACCTTC.

The chain links TRBV30 to TRBJ2-7; possibly TRBD2 for D (5 bases). Between the trimmed V and J ends, which lost 3 bases and 4 bases, there was a span of 13 bases. The CDR3 is 13 residues long. The germline CDR1 and CDR2 sequences are GTSNPN and SVGIG (reference sequence). The CDR3 bases are TGTGCCTGGAGAACCCGGGGTTGGTACGAGCAGTACTTC. This gives the protein CAWRTRGWYEQYF.

The chain has TRBV5-8 and TRBJ1-2; perhaps TRBD1 as D (6 bases). Trimming removed 4 bases at V and 4 bases at J, with 17 bases between. The CDR3 extends over 15 amino acids. Germline V lookup: CDR1 SGHTS, CDR2 YDEGEE. This CDR3 reads CASSLAPQGVYGYTF. The CDR3 DNA sequence: TGTGCCAGCAGCCTCGCCCCACAGGGAGTCTATGGCTACACCTTC.

This chain connects TRBV19 to TRBJ1-5; D possibly corresponds to TRBD1 (6 bases). Trimming left V 3 bases short and J 2 bases short, with 17 bases between. CDR1 is LNHDA, CDR2 SQIVND, per germline (reference sequence). The CDR3 consists of 17 residues. The CDR3 protein is CASSIGQGYGGNQPQHF. In nucleotides, the CDR3 is TGTGCCAGTAGTATCGGGCAGGGGTACGGAGGCAATCAGCCCCAGCATTTT.

Remarks on this clone: Other DNA sequences of this sample code for an identical CDR3. The chain has TRBV3-1 (or the pseudogene TRBV3-2) and TRBJ1-2, with 9 nucleotides matching TRBD1. V shed 1 base and J 1 base; nucleotides not matched to a gene: 1. CDR1 is LGHDT and CDR2 is YNNKEL in the germline V gene (reference sequence). The CDR3 has 15 amino acids. In nucleotides, the CDR3 is TGTGCCAGCAGCCAAGCGGGACAGGGTAACTATGGCTACACCTTC. This codes for CASSQAGQGNYGYTF.

This chain links TRBV7-2 with TRBJ1-4; tentatively, D is TRBD1 (5 bases). The germline V gene encodes CDR1 SGHTA and CDR2 FQGNSA. V was pared by 1 base and J by 5 bases, with 14 bases between. The CDR3 is 16 amino acids. CDR3 region: CASSLGPQGRNEKLFF. In DNA form, the CDR3 reads TGTGCCAGCAGCTTAGGTCCTCAGGGCAGAAATGAAAAACTGTTTTTT.

This clone showed up just a few times. The chain has TRBV23-1 and TRBJ2-7; D not resolved. TRBV23-1 is identified as an open reading frame with a role that is uncertain. V was shortened by 11 bases and J by 4 bases, with 6 bases between the two germline ends. CDR3 length: 9 residues. In DNA form, the CDR3 reads TGCGCCCGACAATACGAGCAGTACTTC. It yields the protein CARQYEQYF.

The chain links TRBV5-6 to TRBJ1-2; a weak D match, TRBD1 (5 bases). Germline-derived CDR1 and CDR2 are SGHDT and YYEEEE. The ends were cut back, 3 bases at V and 1 base at J, with 19 bases in the middle. This CDR3 comprises 17 residues. CDR3 DNA: TGTGCCAGCAGCTCCCCTTCGGCAGGGTTTGATAACTATGGCTACACCTTC. It yields the protein CASSSPSAGFDNYGYTF.

The chain combines TRBV12-3 or TRBV12-4 with TRBJ2-1; a weak D match, TRBD1 (5 bases). This CDR3 has 13 residues. Trimming took 5 bases from V and 4 from J, leaving 9 bases between them. CDR3 region: CASSPGQYNEQFF. DNA for the CDR3: TGTGCCAGCAGTCCAGGACAATACAATGAGCAGTTCTTC.

The chain uses TRBV5-1 and TRBJ2-1, with TRBD1 matching 11 bases. V trimming: 7 bases; J trimming: 6 bases; junction bases outside the gene matches: 9. Germline CDR1 is SGHRS and CDR2 is YFSETQ. CDR3 size: 15 residues. Written as DNA, the CDR3 is TGCGCCAGCTACTTTGGACAGGGGGCCATCAATGAGCAGTTCTTC. Encoded protein: CASYFGQGAINEQFF.

The V gene is TRBV6-5, the J gene TRBJ1-4, with D perhaps TRBD1 (5 bases). Trimming stripped 5 bases from V and 6 bases from J, with 13 bases between. Germline CDR1 MNHEY, CDR2 SVGAGI. CDR3 length: 14 amino acids. The CDR3 nucleotides read TGTGCCAGCAGTCCAAGGGGCAGACATGAAAAACTGTTTTTT. Encoded protein: CASSPRGRHEKLFF.

This clone was counted once. The chain uses TRBV11-3 and TRBJ2-1, with TRBD2 matching 7 bases. CDR3 length: 17 residues. CDR1 and CDR2 (germline): SGHNT, YENEEA. Trimming cost V 0 bases and J 4 bases; bases outside gene matches: 9. The CDR3 here is CASSLDPGLPAYNEQFF. The DNA of the CDR3 is TGTGCCAGCAGCTTAGACCCGGGACTACCCGCATACAATGAGCAGTTCTTC.

The chain has TRBV5-1 and TRBJ1-1; 7 nucleotides agree with TRBD1. The CDR3 loop spans 14 amino acids. The V segment lost 2 bases and the J segment 1 base; nucleotides outside the gene matches: 2. Germline V lookup: CDR1 SGHRS, CDR2 YFSETQ. CDR3 in amino acids: CASSFTGENTEAFF. As DNA, the CDR3 is TGCGCCAGCAGCTTTACAGGGGAGAACACTGAAGCTTTCTTT. Using reference TRBV5-1 and TRBJ1-1 for the parts outside the CDR3, the full variable domain is KAGVTQTPRYLIKTRGQQVTLSCSPISGHRSVSWYQQTPGQGLQFLFEYFSETQRNKGNFPGRFSGRQFSNSRSEMNVSTLELGDSALYLCASSFTGENTEAFFGQGTRLTVV.

The chain has TRBV30 and TRBJ2-7, with a weak D call TRBD1 (6 bases). The CDR3 runs to 14 residues. With 1 base removed from V and 2 bases from J, the gap between germline ends came to 12 bases. Germline V gives CDR1 GTSNPN, CDR2 SVGIG (reference sequence). CDR3: CAWSEGQITYEQYF. The CDR3, as DNA: TGTGCCTGGAGTGAAGGACAGATCACCTACGAGCAGTACTTC. Together with reference TRBV30 and TRBJ2-7, the CDR3 gives the full variable domain: SQTIHQWPATLVQPVGSPLSLECTVEGTSNPNLYWYRQAAGRGLQLLFYSVGIGQISSEVPQNLSASRPQDRQFILSSKKLLLSDSGFYLCAWSEGQITYEQYFGPGTRLTVT.

This rearrangement joins TRBV28 to TRBJ1-2; D gene ambiguous. CDR1 is MDHEN, CDR2 SYDVKM, per germline. Trimming pared 6 bases from V and 3 bases from J, leaving 8 bases between. The CDR3 spans 12 residues. The CDR3 loop reads CASSTYDYGYTF. Here the CDR3 DNA reads TGTGCCAGCAGCACCTACGACTATGGCTACACCTTC.

The V and J genes are TRBV15 and TRBJ1-5; TRBD1 is a possible D gene (6 bases). The V end lost 3 bases, the J end lost 3 bases, and 9 bases lay between the germline ends. The V gene's germline CDR1 is LNHNV and CDR2 YYDKDF (reference sequence). The CDR3 length is 14 residues. CDR3 in DNA: TGTGCCACCAGCAGGGGGGCTGACAATCAGCCCCAGCATTTT. Protein: CATSRGADNQPQHF.

V gene TRBV10-3 combines with J gene TRBJ2-1; a weak D match, TRBD2 (6 bases). V was pared by 8 bases and J by 1 base, with 12 bases between. The germline V gene encodes CDR1 ENHRY and CDR2 SYGVKD. The CDR3 is 14 residues long. CDR3 sequence reads: CAIRAEGSYNEQFF. The DNA for the CDR3 is TGTGCCATCCGTGCGGAGGGGTCCTACAATGAGCAGTTCTTC.

The rearrangement links TRBV27 to TRBJ2-1, with 16 positions matching TRBD2. This CDR3 spans 15 amino acids. The V gene's germline CDR1 is MNHEY and CDR2 SMNVEV (reference sequence). V lost 5 bases and J lost 14; bases outside the gene matches: 9. The CDR3 loop reads CASSPGTSGRDTKFF. The DNA for the CDR3 is TGTGCCAGCAGTCCTGGGACTAGCGGGAGGGACACGAAGTTCTTC.

The rearrangement links TRBV2 to TRBJ2-5; a possible D gene is TRBD1 (5 bases). Trimming left V 6 bases short and J 4 bases short, with 12 bases between. The germline V gene has CDR1 SNHLY and CDR2 FYNNEI. This CDR3 has 13 residues. The CDR3 bases are TGTGCCAGCAGCCCCCAGGGCGGAGAGACCCAGTACTTC. Residues: CASSPQGGETQYF.

CDR3 region: CASSQGSGEQYV. The CDR3 region has the DNA TGTGCCAGCAGCCAAGGGAGTGGTGAGCAGTACGTC. The rearrangement uses TRBV3-1 (or the pseudogene TRBV3-2) and TRBJ2-7; D is unresolved. The CDR3 runs to 12 residues. CDR1 LGHDT and CDR2 YNNKEL come from the germline V gene (reference sequence). Trimming stripped 1 base from V and 7 bases from J, with 8 bases between.

This sequence joins TRBV3-1 (or the pseudogene TRBV3-2) and TRBJ2-5, with 12 positions matching TRBD2. This CDR3 contains 16 residues. Germline loops: CDR1 LGHDT, CDR2 YNNKEL (reference sequence). V was pared by 4 bases and J by 2 bases, with 5 bases of the junction left unmatched. Written as DNA, the CDR3 is TGTGCCAGCAGCCTAAGGACTAGCGGGACTCAAGAGACCCAGTACTTC. Residues: CASSLRTSGTQETQYF.